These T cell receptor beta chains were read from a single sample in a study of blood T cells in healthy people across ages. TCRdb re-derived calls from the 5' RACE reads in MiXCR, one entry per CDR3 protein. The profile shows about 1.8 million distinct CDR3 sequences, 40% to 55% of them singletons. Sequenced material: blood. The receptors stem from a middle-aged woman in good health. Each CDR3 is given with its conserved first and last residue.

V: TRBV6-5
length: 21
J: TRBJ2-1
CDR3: CASSYSRVWGLAGPLGNEQFF

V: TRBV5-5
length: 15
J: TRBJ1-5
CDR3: CASSLRSGGNQPQHF

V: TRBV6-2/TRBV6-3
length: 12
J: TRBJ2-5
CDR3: CASRDGPHEQYF

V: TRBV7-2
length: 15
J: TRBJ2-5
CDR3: CASSHDRGRGETQYF

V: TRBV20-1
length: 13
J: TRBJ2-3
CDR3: CSATGTPQDTQYF

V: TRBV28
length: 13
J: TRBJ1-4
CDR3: CASSPTRNEKLFF

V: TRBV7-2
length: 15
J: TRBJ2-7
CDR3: CASSLEGARTYEQYF

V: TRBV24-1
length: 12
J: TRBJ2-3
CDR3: CASDGNTDTQYF

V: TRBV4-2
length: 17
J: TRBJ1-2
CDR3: CASSPTPSDSFLYGYTF

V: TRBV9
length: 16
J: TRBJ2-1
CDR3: CASSHSGGTSYNEQFF

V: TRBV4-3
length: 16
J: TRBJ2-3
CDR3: CASSQEVAAATDTQYF

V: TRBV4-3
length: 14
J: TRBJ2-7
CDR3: CASSLDREAYEQYF

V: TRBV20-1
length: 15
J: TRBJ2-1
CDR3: CSARGAGTSYNEQFF

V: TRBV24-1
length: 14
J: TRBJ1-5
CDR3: CATSPGGLIQPQHF

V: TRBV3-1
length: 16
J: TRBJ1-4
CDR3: CASSQGKGPGGEKLFF

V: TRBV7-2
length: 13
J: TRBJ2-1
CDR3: CASASGGRYEQFF

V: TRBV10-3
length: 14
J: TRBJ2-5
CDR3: CAISEGGGGETQYF

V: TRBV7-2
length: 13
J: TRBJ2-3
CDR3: CASSYTGGDTQYF

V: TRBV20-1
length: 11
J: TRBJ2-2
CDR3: CSATRSGELFF

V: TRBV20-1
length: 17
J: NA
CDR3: CSARDLVGRGGSYEQYF

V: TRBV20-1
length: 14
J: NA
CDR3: CGARDGVPQETQFF

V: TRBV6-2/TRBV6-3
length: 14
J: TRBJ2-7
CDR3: CASNPGGSSYEQYF

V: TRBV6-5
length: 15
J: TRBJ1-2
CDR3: CASSYSNRGGYGYTF

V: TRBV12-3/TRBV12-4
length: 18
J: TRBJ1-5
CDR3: CASTVRGRVVGSNQPQHF

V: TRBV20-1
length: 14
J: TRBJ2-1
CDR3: CSAREPPGGRHQFF

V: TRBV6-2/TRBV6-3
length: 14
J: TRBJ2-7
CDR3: CASSDGGGAYEQYF

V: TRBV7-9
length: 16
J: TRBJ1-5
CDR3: CASSLEGGDGNQPQHF

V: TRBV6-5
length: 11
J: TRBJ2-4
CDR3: CASSNARAQYF

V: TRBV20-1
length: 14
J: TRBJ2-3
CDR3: CSARDPTSTDTQYF

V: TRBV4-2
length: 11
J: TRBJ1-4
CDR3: CASSHKEKLFF

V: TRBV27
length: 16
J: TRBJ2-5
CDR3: CASSSTGTGRLKTQYF

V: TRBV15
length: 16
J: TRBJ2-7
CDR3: CATSRDLGTAPYEQYF

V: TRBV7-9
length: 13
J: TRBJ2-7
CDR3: CASSPPPGYEQYF

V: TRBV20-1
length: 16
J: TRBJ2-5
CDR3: CSASYGQGAFGETQYF

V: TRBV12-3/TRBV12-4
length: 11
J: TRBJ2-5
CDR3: CASTLSETQYF

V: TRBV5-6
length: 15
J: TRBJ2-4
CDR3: CASSPRRFRGNIQYF

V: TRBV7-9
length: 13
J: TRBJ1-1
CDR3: CASSPPGGDKAFF

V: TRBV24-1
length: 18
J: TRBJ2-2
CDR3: CATSDPPGTGSNTGELFF

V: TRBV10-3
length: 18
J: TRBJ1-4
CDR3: CAISASWSQGGENEKLFF

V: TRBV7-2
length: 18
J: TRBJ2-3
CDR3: CASSFNWRGASSTDTQYF

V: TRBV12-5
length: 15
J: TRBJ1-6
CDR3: CASGNLSSYNSPLHF

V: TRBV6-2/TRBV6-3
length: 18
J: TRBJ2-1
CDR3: CASSYSLAGGFSYNEQFF

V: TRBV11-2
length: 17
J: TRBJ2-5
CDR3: CASSLVGSALPQETQYF

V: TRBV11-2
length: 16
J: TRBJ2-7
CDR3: CASSLMAGGSSYEQYF

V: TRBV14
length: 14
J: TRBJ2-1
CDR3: CASSQGASYNEQFF

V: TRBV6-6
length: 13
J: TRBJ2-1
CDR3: CASSYLGPDEQFF

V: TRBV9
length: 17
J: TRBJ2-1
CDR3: CASSSTDRAISYNEQFF

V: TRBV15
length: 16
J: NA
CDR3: CATSRDGQGAGYEQYF

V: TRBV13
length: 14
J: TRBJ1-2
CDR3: CASSSGQSLYGYTF

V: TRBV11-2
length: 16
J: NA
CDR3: CASSHNSGGGRETQYF

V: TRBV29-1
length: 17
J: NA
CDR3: CSATVASGTISYNEQYF

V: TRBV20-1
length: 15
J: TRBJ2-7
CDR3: CSARAMDGHSYEQYF

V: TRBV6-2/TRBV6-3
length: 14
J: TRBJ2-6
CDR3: CASSVPRGANVLTF

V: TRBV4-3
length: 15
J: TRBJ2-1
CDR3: CASSQEPSGVNEQFF

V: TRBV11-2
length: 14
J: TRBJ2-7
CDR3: CASSLDVGAYEQYF

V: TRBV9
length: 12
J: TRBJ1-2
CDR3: CASRDRGNGYTF

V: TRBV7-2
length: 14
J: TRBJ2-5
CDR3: CASSLKRVLGSQYF